One sample yielded the 14 T cell receptor beta chains listed below, sequenced in a study of CXCR3-negative and CXCR3-positive naive CD8 T cells. The method, 5' RACE with UMI labels, was used to prepare the TRB cDNA libraries. Each CDR3 protein gets one entry in TCRdb, which reprocessed the 5' RACE reads and gives no DNA. This sample's table reports 90,000 to 100,000 distinct CDR3 sequences. The study's findings and limits: TRB CDR3s of CXCR3-positive naive cells were more hydrophobic than those of CXCR3-negative naive cells.

These TCRs are of unknown antigen specificity. The sample comprised naive CXCR3+ CD8+ T cells from blood. The subset is: CD45RO-CCR7+CD27+CD95- naive CD8+ T cells expressing CXCR3 (TNR3+). These TCRs come from a human donor in good health. Some clones in this sample may be carry-over from other donors' samples.

The V gene is TRBV12-3 or TRBV12-4, the J gene TRBJ1-5; TCRdb's D call, TRBD1, is unchecked because there is no DNA. The CDR3 runs to 15 residues. The chain's CDR3 is CATGIDYGGNQPQHF.

J is TRBJ2-1 and V is TRBV5-4; checking the TCRdb D call of TRBD2 is not possible without DNA. This CDR3 spans 16 amino acids. The germline gives CDR1 SGHNT, CDR2 YYREEE (reference sequence). CDR3 residues: CASSSLSGRAYNEQFF.

The chain carries TRBV7-2 and TRBJ2-7; the TCRdb D gene call, TRBD1, has no DNA to confirm it. Per the germline V gene, CDR1 is SGHTA and CDR2 is FQGNSA. The CDR3 covers 15 residues. The CDR3: CASSLSGVTPYEQYF.

This chain connects TRBV23-1 to TRBJ1-5; the TRBD1 assignment by TCRdb is unverifiable without DNA. TRBV23-1 is an open reading frame, and its role is uncertain. The CDR3 consists of 17 residues. The CDR3 protein is CASSHSSTGSCNQPQHF.

The gene calls are TRBV27 and TRBJ2-1; TCRdb's D call, TRBD1, is unchecked because there is no DNA. Germline values: CDR1 MNHEY, CDR2 SMNVEV (reference sequence). The CDR3 spans 14 residues. CDR3 sequence: CASSLRGPYNEQFF.

This chain joins TRBV12-3 or TRBV12-4 and TRBJ2-1; TCRdb reports TRBD1, a call that lacks DNA to check it against. The CDR3 spans 15 residues. The CDR3: CASSFPLGVVNEQFF.

The chain couples TRBV4-2 to TRBJ2-2; TCRdb indicates TRBD2, and absent DNA this call remains unverified. The length of the CDR3 is 18 residues. CDR1 is LGHNA, CDR2 YNFKEQ, per germline. The CDR3 region is CASSQWGLAGEITGELFF.

This chain connects TRBV7-9 to TRBJ2-7; TCRdb's D call, TRBD1, is unchecked because there is no DNA. Germline V gives CDR1 SEHNR, CDR2 FQNEAQ (reference sequence). This CDR3 is built from 17 residues. CDR3 sequence reads: CASSPTEGTGRGLEQYF. Filled out from reference TRBV7-9 and TRBJ2-7, the complete variable domain reads DTGVSQNPRHKITKRGQNVTFRCDPISEHNRLYWYRQTLGQGPEFLTYFQNEAQLEKSRLLSDRFSAERPKGSFSTLEIQRTEQGDSAMYLCASSPTEGTGRGLEQYFGPGTRLTVT.

The CDR3 spells CATSSLAGTGTQYF. The chain joins TRBV15 to TRBJ2-3; the TCRdb call, TRBD2, lacks DNA for checking. Germline V gives CDR1 LNHNV, CDR2 YYDKDF (reference sequence). This CDR3 region has 14 residues. Based on the CDR3 plus reference TRBV15 and TRBJ2-3, the full variable domain is DAMVIQNPRYQVTQFGKPVTLSCSQTLNHNVMYWYQQKSSQAPKLLFHYYDKDFNNEADTPDNFQSRRPNTSFCFLDIRSPGLGDTAMYLCATSSLAGTGTQYFGPGTRLTVL.

The V and J genes are TRBV10-1 and TRBJ2-3; lacking DNA, the TRBD1 call made by TCRdb goes unchecked. CDR3 length: 17 amino acids. Germline values: CDR1 WNHNN, CDR2 SYGVQD (reference sequence). CDR3 amino acids: CASSESCGTGLTDTQYF.

The rearrangement links TRBV5-6 to TRBJ2-7; as DNA is missing, the TRBD1 call by TCRdb cannot be tested. This CDR3 has 15 amino acids. Germline V gives CDR1 SGHDT, CDR2 YYEEEE. The CDR3 reads CASSLSPGIGYEQYF.

The J gene is TRBJ2-1, the V gene TRBV7-2. The CDR3 extends over 16 amino acids. CDR1 is SGHTA, CDR2 FQGNSA, per germline. CDR3 sequence: CASSTDVGGLRNEQFF. The variable domain in full, completed from reference TRBV7-2 and TRBJ2-1, reads GAGVSQSPSNKVTEKGKDVELRCDPISGHTALYWYRQSLGQGLEFLIYFQGNSAPDKSGLPSDRFSAERTGGSVSTLTIQRTQQEDSAVYLCASSTDVGGLRNEQFFGPGTRLTVL.

The genes are TRBV7-9 and TRBJ2-5; with no DNA, the TCRdb D assignment of TRBD1 cannot be verified. There are 16 residues in the CDR3. Germline V gene sequence: CDR1 SEHNR, CDR2 FQNEAQ (reference sequence). CDR3 region: CASSLEVRASQETQYF. The full variable domain, with the rest looked up from reference TRBV7-9 and TRBJ2-5, is DTGVSQNPRHKITKRGQNVTFRCDPISEHNRLYWYRQTLGQGPEFLTYFQNEAQLEKSRLLSDRFSAERPKGSFSTLEIQRTEQGDSAMYLCASSLEVRASQETQYFGPGTRLLVL.

V gene TRBV4-2 combines with J gene TRBJ2-7; the TRBD2 assignment by TCRdb is unverifiable without DNA. There are 17 residues in the CDR3. Germline CDR1 is LGHNA and CDR2 is YNFKEQ. The CDR3 sequence is CASSQMGLAGGPYEQYF.